This T cell receptor (beta chain) was sequenced in a study of blood T cell repertoires in COVID-19. Study context: The United States, Italy and Spain supplied acute and convalescent COVID-19 samples. T cells, B-cell-depleted T cells, or PBMCs provided the cDNA or gDNA that served as material.

The trim removed 0 bases at V and 4 bases at J, leaving 9 bases unmatched. The germline gives CDR1 LNHNV, CDR2 YYDKDF (reference sequence). The CDR3 is 18 amino acids. Profiled with immunoSEQ multiplex PCR; TCRdb holds only in-frame clones, not every one. The sample lists hundreds of thousands of clones, about 89% seen once, with about 6% in the top ten. Seattle-derived patients entered the study during active infection and were followed longitudinally. The source is a woman between 45 and 60 years old with COVID-19, enrolled during active disease. The rearrangement joins TRBV15 to TRBJ2-5; 12 bases line up with TRBD2. Sequenced material: peripheral blood. The CDR3 coding sequence is TGTGCCACCAGCAGAGATGCCTCTAGCGGGAGGGCCGGAGAGACCCAGTACTTC. It specifies CATSRDASSGRAGETQYF.